One and the same sample provided the 15 T cell receptor beta chains below, sequenced in a study of blood T cell repertoires in COVID-19 (dated by TCRdb to between 2020 and 2021). The receptor library was made with the immunoSEQ multiplex PCR assay. Held by TCRdb, this immuneACCESS table contains in-frame sequences only and omits some clones. Under half of the omission traces to an unresolved V gene where checked; the cause of the rest is unknown. The sample has about 280,000 clones on record, around 90% of them singletons. The ten largest clones represent 0.94% of the sample. Material for sequencing was peripheral blood. All receptors come from a woman aged 40 to 49 who had recovered from COVID-19.

The chain has TRBV2 and TRBJ1-1; the D gene is possibly TRBD1 (5 bases). From germline, CDR1 is SNHLY and CDR2 FYNNEI. Trimming took 8 bases from V and 3 from J, leaving 13 bases between them. CDR3 length equals 13 residues. DNA for the CDR3: TGTGCCAGCCGACCTCCGGGGGACACTGAAGCTTTCTTT. As protein: CASRPPGDTEAFF.

This sequence joins TRBV21-1 and TRBJ2-5; the table calls TRBD1, which could not be checked here. TRBV21-1 is termed a pseudogene. The length of the CDR3 is 13 residues. The CDR3, as DNA: TGTGCCAGCAGCAAAAACAGGGAAGAGACCCAGTACTTC. Protein product: CASSKNREETQYF.

A few counts support this clone. The chain uses TRBV6-5 and TRBJ2-3; 8 bases fit TRBD1. CDR1 is MNHEY, CDR2 SVGAGI, per germline. CDR3 size: 15 residues. J lost 5 bases, V lost 8 bases, and 12 bases had no gene match. This CDR3 is CASGRQGAVGDTQYF. The CDR3 nucleotides read TGTGCCAGCGGGCGGCAGGGGGCAGTGGGAGATACGCAGTATTTT.

This clone was seen just once. The CDR3 DNA follows: TGTGCCAGCAGTAGACAGGGATCTGGGGGCCAAGAGACCCAGTACTTC. It specifies CASSRQGSGGQETQYF. The chain uses TRBV2 and TRBJ2-5, with TRBD1 matching 7 bases. The junction had 10 bases not matched to a gene; V was cut back by 5 bases and J by 1 base. The CDR3 covers 16 residues. Germline CDR1 and CDR2: SNHLY and FYNNEI.

J is TRBJ2-5 and V is TRBV4-2, with a possible D match to TRBD2 (5 bases). Trimming took off 1 base at V and 0 bases at J, with 12 bases between the two ends. The CDR3 has 16 residues. The germline CDR1 and CDR2 sequences are LGHNA and YNFKEQ. The CDR3 DNA sequence: TGTGCCAGCAGCCAAGCGGATACGGGAAACCAAGAGACCCAGTACTTC. This gives the protein CASSQADTGNQETQYF.

The chain couples TRBV12-5 to TRBJ2-1, with TRBD1 identical over 9 bases. The CDR3 has 16 amino acids. Germline loops: CDR1 LGHNT, CDR2 FRNRAP. The V and J ends lost 0 bases and 15 bases, in that order; junction bases with no gene match: 15. CDR3 bases: TGTGCTAGTGGTTTGGTACTCGGGACAGGGTCGCCGGGTGGGTTCTTC. This gives the protein CASGLVLGTGSPGGFF. The full variable domain, in which reference TRBV12-5 and TRBJ2-1 provide the parts outside the CDR3, is DARVTQTPRHKVTEMGQEVTMRCQPILGHNTVFWYRQTMMQGLELLAYFRNRAPLDDSGMPKDRFSAEMPDATLATLKIQPSEPRDSAVYFCASGLVLGTGSPGGFFGPGTRLTVL.

The V gene is TRBV6-1, the J gene TRBJ2-3; D might be TRBD2 (5 bases). Germline assignment: CDR1 MNHNS and CDR2 SASEGT. V was shortened by 0 bases and J by 0 bases, with 10 bases between the two germline ends. The length of the CDR3 is 16 residues. The CDR3 sequence is CASSEAASPSTDTQYF. Here the CDR3 DNA reads TGTGCCAGCAGTGAAGCGGCTAGCCCTAGCACAGATACGCAGTATTTT.

This sequence joins TRBV27 and TRBJ2-3; 7 bases are shared with TRBD2. Losses at the gene ends were 1 base for V and 3 bases for J; bases not matched to a gene: 16. The CDR3 covers 19 residues. Germline-derived CDR1 and CDR2 are MNHEY and SMNVEV (reference sequence). CDR3 coding DNA: TGTGCCAGCAGTTTATGGCCCCCTGGTATGAACGGGAGGACAGATACGCAGTATTTT. Translated, it gives CASSLWPPGMNGRTDTQYF.

This clone was picked up one time. The J gene is TRBJ2-7, the V gene TRBV28; D is ambiguous. V was trimmed by 2 bases and J by 3 bases, leaving 8 bases between them. The CDR3 loop spans 13 amino acids. CDR1 is MDHEN and CDR2 is SYDVKM in the germline V gene. The CDR3 DNA is TGTGCCAGCAGTTTAGCTCCGGGCTACGAGCAGTACTTC. It translates to CASSLAPGYEQYF.

This clone appeared a single time. Other DNA sequences in the same sample also yield this CDR3. The V call is TRBV6-5, the J call TRBJ2-2; possibly TRBD1 for D (6 bases). The CDR3 extends over 15 amino acids. Germline lookup yields CDR1 MNHEY and CDR2 SVGAGI. Between the trimmed V and J ends, which lost 2 bases and 2 bases, there was a span of 9 bases. The CDR3 reads CASSYGTPNTGELFF. As DNA, the CDR3 is TGTGCCAGCAGTTACGGGACACCAAACACCGGGGAGCTGTTTTTT.

The sample holds a few counts of this clone. The V gene is TRBV12-3 or TRBV12-4, the J gene TRBJ2-7; TRBD2 matches 8 bases. The ends lost 3 bases at V and 7 bases at J; junction bases unmatched: 5. The CDR3 is 13 amino acids. The CDR3 protein is CASSFSSGDEQYF. CDR3 DNA: TGTGCCAGCAGTTTTAGTAGCGGGGATGAGCAGTACTTC.

V gene TRBV30 combines with J gene TRBJ2-7; the D gene is possibly TRBD1 (6 bases). Trimming left V 3 bases short and J 2 bases short, with 17 bases between. The CDR3 extends over 15 amino acids. Germline lookup yields CDR1 GTSNPN and CDR2 SVGIG (reference sequence). The CDR3 region has the DNA TGTGCCTGGAGGGACCCCGCACAGGGCGCCTACGAGCAGTACTTC. Encoded protein: CAWRDPAQGAYEQYF.

V usage is TRBV7-9 and J usage is TRBJ2-3; D possibly corresponds to TRBD1 (6 bases). Germline CDR1 SEHNR, CDR2 FQNEAQ (reference sequence). V was trimmed by 5 bases and J by 0 bases, leaving 15 bases between them. This CDR3 contains 16 residues. The CDR3: CASSRIGQSSTDTQYF. The CDR3 nucleotides are TGTGCCAGCAGCCGAATTGGACAGTCTAGCACAGATACGCAGTATTTT.

The CDR3 DNA sequence: TGTGCCTGGACAAGGGGGCCCCCGAACACCGGGGAGCTGTTTTTT. Protein: CAWTRGPPNTGELFF. The chain is built from TRBV30 and TRBJ2-2, with 7 positions matching TRBD1. With 4 bases clipped from V and 0 bases from J, the junction kept 5 bases outside the gene matches. CDR1 and CDR2 from the germline V gene are GTSNPN and SVGIG (reference sequence). This CDR3 region has 15 residues.

This clone was recorded a few times. The CDR3 DNA reads TGCGCCAGCAGCCCCGGGCCCCGGGCGGGGGGGACCTACGAGCAGTACTTC. It encodes CASSPGPRAGGTYEQYF. The chain employs TRBV4-1 and TRBJ2-7; TRBD2 aligns across 9 bases. The V and J ends lost 4 bases and 2 bases, in that order; junction bases with no gene match: 12. The CDR3 totals 17 residues. CDR1 MGHRA and CDR2 YSYEKL come from the germline V gene.